These T cell receptor beta chains were read from a single sample in a study of T cell repertoires in cytomegalovirus infection. TCRdb re-analysed the reads in MiXCR, keeping a single row per CDR3 protein. Here the sample spans about 300,000 distinct CDR3 sequences, about 25% being singletons. Sequences were obtained from PBMCs. These receptors were taken from a human donor in good health (CMV status not recorded). Some clones in this sample may be carry-over from other donors' samples. CDR3s include the opening cysteine and the closing phenylalanine or tryptophan. A D gene is named only where the DNA matches it firmly. Size is stated for part of the rows, as once, few or many counts, or as a class when the clone is expanded.

cdr3_length	clone_size	d_call	v_call	j_call	cdr3_aa	cdr3_nt
15	few	NA	TRBV7-9	TRBJ2-3	CASSLALGPTDTQYF	TGTGCCAGCAGCTTAGCGCTCGGGCCCACAGATACGCAGTATTTT
15	NA	TRBD1	TRBV29-1	TRBJ2-3	CSVEDLTGGPDTQYF	TGCAGCGTTGAAGATCTAACAGGGGGTCCAGATACGCAGTATTTT
14	many	TRBD2	TRBV7-7	TRBJ2-5	CASSAGGYGETQYF	TGTGCTAGCAGCGCCGGGGGGTACGGGGAGACCCAGTACTTC
15	many	NA	TRBV7-2	TRBJ2-5	CASSLVKGYQETQYF	TGTGCCAGCAGCTTAGTGAAGGGATACCAAGAGACCCAGTACTTC
11	few	NA	TRBV11-2	TRBJ2-7	CASQGYNEQYF	TGTGCCAGTCAGGGATACAACGAGCAGTACTTC
12	once	NA	TRBV19	TRBJ1-5	CASSIIGQPQHF	TGTGCCAGTAGTATTATCGGGCAGCCCCAGCATTTT
11	NA	NA	TRBV20-1	TRBJ2-7	CSATQGYEQYF	TGCAGTGCGACCCAGGGATACGAGCAGTACTTC
14	few	TRBD1	TRBV29-1	TRBJ2-1	CSVMGQGAYNEQFF	TGCAGCGTGATGGGACAGGGGGCTTACAATGAGCAGTTCTTC
13	many	NA	TRBV6-1	TRBJ2-7	CASSELTIGEQYF	TGTGCCAGCAGTGAGTTGACTATCGGCGAGCAGTACTTC
14	many	NA	TRBV10-3	TRBJ2-1	CAIRRAGLYNEQFF	TGTGCCATCCGCCGGGCGGGGCTATACAATGAGCAGTTCTTC
15	many	TRBD1	TRBV28	TRBJ1-5	CASIRDRGIGSPQHF	TGTGCCAGCATTCGGGACAGGGGCATAGGTTCGCCCCAGCATTTT
15	NA	TRBD1	TRBV12-3/TRBV12-4	TRBJ2-7	CASSSLGQGAVEQYF	TGTGCCAGCAGTTCCCTCGGACAGGGGGCAGTCGAGCAGTACTTC
15	many	NA	TRBV6-2/TRBV6-3	TRBJ1-1	CASGWSPGSNTEAFF	TGTGCCAGCGGTTGGTCCCCAGGGTCCAACACTGAAGCTTTCTTT
12	few	NA	TRBV7-2	TRBJ2-5	CASSIIEETQYF	TGTGCCAGCAGCATTATAGAAGAGACCCAGTACTTC
12	NA	NA	TRBV27	TRBJ2-2	CASTASGGELFF	TGTGCCAGCACCGCGTCGGGCGGGGAGCTGTTTTTT
13	many	NA	TRBV7-2	TRBJ2-7	CASSFRISYEQYF	TGTGCCAGCAGCTTTAGGATTTCCTACGAGCAGTACTTC